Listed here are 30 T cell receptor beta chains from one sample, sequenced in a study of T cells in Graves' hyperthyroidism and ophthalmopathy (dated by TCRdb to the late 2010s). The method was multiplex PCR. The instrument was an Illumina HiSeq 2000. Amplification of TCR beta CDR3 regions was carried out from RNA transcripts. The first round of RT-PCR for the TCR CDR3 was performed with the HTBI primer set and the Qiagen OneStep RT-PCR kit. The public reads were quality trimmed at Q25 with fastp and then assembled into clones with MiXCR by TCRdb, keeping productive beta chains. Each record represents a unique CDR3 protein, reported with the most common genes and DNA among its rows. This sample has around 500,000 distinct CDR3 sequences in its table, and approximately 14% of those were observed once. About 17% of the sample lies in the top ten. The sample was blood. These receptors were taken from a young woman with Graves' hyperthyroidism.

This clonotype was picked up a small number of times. DNA of the CDR3: TGCAGTGCCCTAGCGGGAGGGTCCTACAATGAGCAGTTCTTC. This translates into CSALAGGSYNEQFF. The chain employs TRBV20-1 and TRBJ2-1, with 12 bases that match TRBD2. With V trimmed by 6 bases and J by 1 base, 1 base remained unmatched. CDR3 length: 14 amino acids. CDR1 is DFQATT and CDR2 is SNEGSKA in the germline V gene (reference sequence).

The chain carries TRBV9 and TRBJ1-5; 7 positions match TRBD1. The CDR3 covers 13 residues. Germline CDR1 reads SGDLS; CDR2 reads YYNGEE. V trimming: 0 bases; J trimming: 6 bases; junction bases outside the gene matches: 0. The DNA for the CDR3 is TGTGCCAGCAGCGTAGAGGGGGCTCAGCCCCAGCATTTT. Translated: CASSVEGAQPQHF.

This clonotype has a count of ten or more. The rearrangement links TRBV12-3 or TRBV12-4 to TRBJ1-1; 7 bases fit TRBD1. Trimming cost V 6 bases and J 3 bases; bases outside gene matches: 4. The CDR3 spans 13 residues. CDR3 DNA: TGTGCCAGCAGCTCTACAGGGGACACTGAAGCTTTCTTT. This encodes CASSSTGDTEAFF.

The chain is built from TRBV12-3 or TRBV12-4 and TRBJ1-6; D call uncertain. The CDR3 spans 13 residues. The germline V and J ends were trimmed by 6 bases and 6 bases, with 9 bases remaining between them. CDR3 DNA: TGTGCCAGCAGGGCCTCGGGTAATTCACCCCTCCACTTT. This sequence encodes CASRASGNSPLHF.

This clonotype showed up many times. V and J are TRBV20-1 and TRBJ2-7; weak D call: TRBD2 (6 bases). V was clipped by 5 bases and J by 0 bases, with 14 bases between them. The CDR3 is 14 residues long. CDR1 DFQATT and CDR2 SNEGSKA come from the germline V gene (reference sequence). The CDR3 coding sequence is TGCAGTGCTGGTTCTAGCGAGAGCTCCTACGAGCAGTACTTC. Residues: CSAGSSESSYEQYF.

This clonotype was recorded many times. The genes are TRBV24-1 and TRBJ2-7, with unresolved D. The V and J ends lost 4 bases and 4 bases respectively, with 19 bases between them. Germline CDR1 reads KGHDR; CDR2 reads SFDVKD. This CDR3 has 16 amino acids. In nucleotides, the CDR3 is TGTGCCACCAGTGAAATATGCAGCCGACCTTCGTACGAGCAGTACGTC. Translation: CATSEICSRPSYEQYV.

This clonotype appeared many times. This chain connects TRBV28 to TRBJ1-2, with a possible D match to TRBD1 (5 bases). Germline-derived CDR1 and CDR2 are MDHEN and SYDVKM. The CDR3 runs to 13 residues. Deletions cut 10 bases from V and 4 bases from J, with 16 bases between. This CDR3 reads CATRSGGLYGYTF. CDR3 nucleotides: TGTGCCACCCGGTCGGGGGGACTCTATGGCTACACCTTC.

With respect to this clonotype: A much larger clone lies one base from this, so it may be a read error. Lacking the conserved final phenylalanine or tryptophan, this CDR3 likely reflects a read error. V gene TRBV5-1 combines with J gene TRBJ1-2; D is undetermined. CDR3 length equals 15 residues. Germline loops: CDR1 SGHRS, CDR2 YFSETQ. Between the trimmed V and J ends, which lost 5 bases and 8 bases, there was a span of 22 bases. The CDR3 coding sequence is TGCGCCAGCAGGCCCGCTCCTAGGAACGTTGAAGGCTACACCGTC. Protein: CASRPAPRNVEGYTV.

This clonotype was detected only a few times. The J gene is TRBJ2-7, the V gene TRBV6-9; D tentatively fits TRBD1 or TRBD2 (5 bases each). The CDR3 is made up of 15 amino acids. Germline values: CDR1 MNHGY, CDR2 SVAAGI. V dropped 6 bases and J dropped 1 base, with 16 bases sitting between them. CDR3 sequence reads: CASSDSGTPSYEQYF. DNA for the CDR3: TGTGCCAGCAGCGATTCCGGGACGCCATCCTACGAGCAGTACTTC.

The CDR3 here is CASSPPFAGPATDTQYF. The DNA of the CDR3 is TGTGCCAGCTCACCACCGTTTGCGGGACCGGCGACAGATACGCAGTATTTT. The chain joins TRBV18 to TRBJ2-3, with D tentatively TRBD2 (6 bases). Between the trimmed V and J ends, which lost 0 bases and 3 bases, there was a span of 16 bases. Germline-derived CDR1 and CDR2 are KGHSH and LQKENI. There are 17 residues in the CDR3.

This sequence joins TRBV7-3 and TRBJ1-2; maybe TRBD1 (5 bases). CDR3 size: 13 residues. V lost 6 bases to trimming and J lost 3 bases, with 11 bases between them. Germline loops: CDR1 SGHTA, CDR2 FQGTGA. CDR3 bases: TGTGCCAGCAGTTGGGACGGGTACTATGGCTACACCTTC. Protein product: CASSWDGYYGYTF.

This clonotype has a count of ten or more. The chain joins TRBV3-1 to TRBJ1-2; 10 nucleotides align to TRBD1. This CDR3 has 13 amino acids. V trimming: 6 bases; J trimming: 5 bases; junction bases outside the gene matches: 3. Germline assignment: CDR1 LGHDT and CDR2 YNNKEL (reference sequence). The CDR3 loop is CASSRDRGYGYTF. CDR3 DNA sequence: TGTGCCAGCAGTCGGGACAGGGGTTATGGCTACACCTTC.

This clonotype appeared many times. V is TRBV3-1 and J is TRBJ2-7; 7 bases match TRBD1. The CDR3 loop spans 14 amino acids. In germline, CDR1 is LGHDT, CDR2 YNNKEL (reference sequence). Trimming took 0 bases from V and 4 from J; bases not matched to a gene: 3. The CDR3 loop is CASSQDRQGYEQYF. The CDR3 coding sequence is TGTGCCAGCAGCCAAGACCGACAGGGTTACGAGCAGTACTTC.

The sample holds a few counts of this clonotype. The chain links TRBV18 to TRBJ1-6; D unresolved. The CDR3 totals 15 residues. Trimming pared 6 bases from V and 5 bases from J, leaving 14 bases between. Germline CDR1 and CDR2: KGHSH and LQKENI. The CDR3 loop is CASSPYSSDNSPLHF. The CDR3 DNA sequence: TGTGCCAGCTCCCCCTATAGCAGTGATAATTCACCCCTCCACTTT.

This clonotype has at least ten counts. This CDR3 reads CASSEQGVGDTQYF. In nucleotides, the CDR3 is TGTGCCAGCAGTGAACAGGGTGTCGGAGATACGCAGTATTTT. This sequence joins TRBV6-1 and TRBJ2-3, with D maybe TRBD1 (5 bases). The CDR3 contains 14 residues. Germline V gives CDR1 MNHNS, CDR2 SASEGT. Trimming removed 2 bases at V and 5 bases at J, with 11 bases between.

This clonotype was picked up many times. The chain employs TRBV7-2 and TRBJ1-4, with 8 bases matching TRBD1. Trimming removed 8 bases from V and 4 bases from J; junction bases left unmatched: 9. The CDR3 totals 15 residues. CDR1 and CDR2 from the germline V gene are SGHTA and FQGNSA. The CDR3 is CASRRGQTFNEKLFF. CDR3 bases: TGTGCCAGCCGCAGGGGGCAAACTTTTAATGAAAAACTGTTTTTT.

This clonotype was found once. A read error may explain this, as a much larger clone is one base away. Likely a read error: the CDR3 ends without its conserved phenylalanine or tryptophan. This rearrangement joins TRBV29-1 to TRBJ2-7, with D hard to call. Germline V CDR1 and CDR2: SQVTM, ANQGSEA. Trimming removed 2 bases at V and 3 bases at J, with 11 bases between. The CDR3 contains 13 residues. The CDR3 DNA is TGCAGCGTTGAATGGTCAGGAGTCTACGAGCAGTACTAC. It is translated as CSVEWSGVYEQYY.

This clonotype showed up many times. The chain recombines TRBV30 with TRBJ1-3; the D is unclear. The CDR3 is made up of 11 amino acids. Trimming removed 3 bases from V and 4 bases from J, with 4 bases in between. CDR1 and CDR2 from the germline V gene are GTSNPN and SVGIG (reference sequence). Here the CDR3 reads CAWSLGNTIYF. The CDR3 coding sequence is TGTGCCTGGAGCCTGGGAAACACCATATATTTT.

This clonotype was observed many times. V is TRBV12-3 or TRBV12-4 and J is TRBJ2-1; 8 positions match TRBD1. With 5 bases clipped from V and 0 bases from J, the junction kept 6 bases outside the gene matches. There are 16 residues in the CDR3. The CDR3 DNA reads TGTGCCAGCAGTAACGGAGGGACAGGCTCCTACAATGAGCAGTTCTTC. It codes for CASSNGGTGSYNEQFF.

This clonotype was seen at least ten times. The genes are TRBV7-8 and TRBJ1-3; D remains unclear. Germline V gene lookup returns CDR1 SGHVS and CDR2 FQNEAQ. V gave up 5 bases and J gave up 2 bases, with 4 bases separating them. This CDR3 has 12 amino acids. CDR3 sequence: CASSPPGNTIYF. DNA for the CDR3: TGTGCCAGCAGCCCGCCTGGAAACACCATATATTTT. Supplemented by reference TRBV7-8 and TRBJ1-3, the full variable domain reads GAGVSQSPRYKVAKRGQDVALRCDPISGHVSLFWYQQALGQGPEFLTYFQNEAQLDKSGLPSDRFFAERPEGSVSTLKIQRTQQEDSAVYLCASSPPGNTIYFGEGSWLTVV.

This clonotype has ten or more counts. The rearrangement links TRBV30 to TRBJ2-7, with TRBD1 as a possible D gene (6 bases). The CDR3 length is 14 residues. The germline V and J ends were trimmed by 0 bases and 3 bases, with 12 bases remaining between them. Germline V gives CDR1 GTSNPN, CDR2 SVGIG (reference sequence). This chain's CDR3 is CAWSVSSGVYEQYF. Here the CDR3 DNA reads TGTGCCTGGAGTGTGAGTTCAGGGGTCTACGAGCAGTACTTC.

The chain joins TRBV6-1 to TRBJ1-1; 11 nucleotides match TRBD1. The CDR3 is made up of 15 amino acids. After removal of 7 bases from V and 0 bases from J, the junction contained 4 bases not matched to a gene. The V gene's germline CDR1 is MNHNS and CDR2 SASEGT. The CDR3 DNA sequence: TGTGCCAGCACCACGGGACAGGGGGTGAACACTGAAGCTTTCTTT. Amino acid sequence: CASTTGQGVNTEAFF.

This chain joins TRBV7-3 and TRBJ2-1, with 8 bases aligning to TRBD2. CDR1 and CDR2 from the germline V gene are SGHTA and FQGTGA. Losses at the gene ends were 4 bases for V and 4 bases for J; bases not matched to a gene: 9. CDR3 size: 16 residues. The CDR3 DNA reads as TGTGCCAGCAGCTACACCGGGCTAGCGGGTTACAATGAGCAGTTCTTC. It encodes CASSYTGLAGYNEQFF.

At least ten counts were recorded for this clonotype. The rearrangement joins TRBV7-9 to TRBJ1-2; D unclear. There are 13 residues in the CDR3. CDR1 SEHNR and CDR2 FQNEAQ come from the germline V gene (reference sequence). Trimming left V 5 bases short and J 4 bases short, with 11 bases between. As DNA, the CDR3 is TGTGCCAGCAGCCCAAACGAGGGCTATGGCTACACCTTC. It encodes CASSPNEGYGYTF. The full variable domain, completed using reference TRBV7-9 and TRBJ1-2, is DTGVSQNPRHKITKRGQNVTFRCDPISEHNRLYWYRQTLGQGPEFLTYFQNEAQLEKSRLLSDRFSAERPKGSFSTLEIQRTEQGDSAMYLCASSPNEGYGYTFGSGTRLTVV.

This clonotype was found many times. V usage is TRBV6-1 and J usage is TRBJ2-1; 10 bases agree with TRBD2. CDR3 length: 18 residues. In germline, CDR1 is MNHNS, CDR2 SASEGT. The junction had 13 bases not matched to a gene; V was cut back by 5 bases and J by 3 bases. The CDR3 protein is CASSYATGTSEDYNEQFF. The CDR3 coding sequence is TGTGCCAGCAGTTACGCAACCGGGACTAGCGAGGACTACAATGAGCAGTTCTTC.

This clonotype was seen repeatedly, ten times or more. The CDR3 here is CAILRGEGYNEQFF. The CDR3 DNA reads TGTGCCATCCTTAGGGGGGAGGGCTACAATGAGCAGTTCTTC. The chain combines TRBV10-3 with TRBJ2-1; maybe TRBD2 (7 bases). Germline V gene sequence: CDR1 ENHRY, CDR2 SYGVKD. The germline V and J ends were trimmed by 8 bases and 3 bases, with 14 bases remaining between them. The CDR3 is made up of 14 amino acids.

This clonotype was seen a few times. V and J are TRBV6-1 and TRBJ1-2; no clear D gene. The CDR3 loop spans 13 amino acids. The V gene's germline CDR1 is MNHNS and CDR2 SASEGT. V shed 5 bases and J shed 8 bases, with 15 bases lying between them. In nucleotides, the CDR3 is TGTGCCAGCAGTCTCCGGGCCCTGGGGGGCTACACCTTC. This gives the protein CASSLRALGGYTF.

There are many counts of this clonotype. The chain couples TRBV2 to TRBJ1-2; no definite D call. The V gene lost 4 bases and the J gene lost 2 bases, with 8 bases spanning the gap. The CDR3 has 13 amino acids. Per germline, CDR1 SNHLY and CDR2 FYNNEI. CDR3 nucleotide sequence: TGTGCCAGCAGTGCGGCCTCAAACTATGGCTACACCTTC. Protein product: CASSAASNYGYTF.

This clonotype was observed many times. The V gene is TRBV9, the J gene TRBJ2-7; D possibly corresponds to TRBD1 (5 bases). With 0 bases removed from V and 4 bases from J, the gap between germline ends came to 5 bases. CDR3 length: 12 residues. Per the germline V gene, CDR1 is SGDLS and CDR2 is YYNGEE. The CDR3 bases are TGTGCCAGCAGCGTAGGGACATACGAGCAGTACGTC. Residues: CASSVGTYEQYV.

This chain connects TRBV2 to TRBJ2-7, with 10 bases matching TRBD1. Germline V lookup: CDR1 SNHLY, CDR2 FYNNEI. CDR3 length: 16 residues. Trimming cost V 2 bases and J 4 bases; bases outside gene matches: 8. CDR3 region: CASSERGQGPGYEQYF. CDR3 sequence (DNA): TGTGCCAGCAGTGAAAGGGGACAGGGGCCGGGGTACGAGCAGTACTTC.